The rows below give T cell receptor beta chains drawn from one sample of a study of cytomegalovirus exposure and HLA in healthy donors. The assay was immunoSEQ multiplex PCR, and TCRdb's table has in-frame clones only and misses some. The repertoire has fewer than 100,000 clones, under 85% of them found once; the top ten carry approximately 4%. Sequencing input: PBMCs. These receptor sequences come from a woman in her thirties or forties in good health and CMV-seropositive. Both conserved end residues are part of each CDR3. A D gene is named only where the DNA matches it firmly. Clone size is not always given. Where it is, it says once, few, many or a class for expanded clones.

>TRBJ1-2|TRBV4-1|-|TRBD1
TGCGCCAGCAGCCAAGATAGGCGACAGGGAATTCATGGCTACACCTTC
CASSQDRRQGIHGYTF
>TRBJ2-7|TRBV6-6|-|-
TGTGCCAGCAGTTTTTCGACAGGATTATTGGGCGAGCAGTACTTC
CASSFSTGLLGEQYF
>TRBJ1-2|TRBV6-1|-|-
TGTGCCAGCAGTGGCCAATATTCACAGGGCCGGTTTTACTATGGCTACACCTTC
CASSGQYSQGRFYYGYTF
>TRBJ1-5|TRBV18|-|-
TGTGCCAGCTCAGGGGGGATCAATCAGCCCCAGCATTTT
CASSGGINQPQHF
>TRBJ1-2|TRBV9|-|-
TGTGCCAGCAGCCCCGTGGGGGGGTCGGATGGCTACACCTTC
CASSPVGGSDGYTF
>TRBJ1-1|TRBV30|-|TRBD1
TGTGCCTGGAGTTTACTAGACAGGGATAACACTGAAGCTTTCTTT
CAWSLLDRDNTEAFF
>TRBJ2-3|TRBV4-2|-|-
TGTGCCAGCAGCCAAGATCACCAGACAGATACGCAGTATTTT
CASSQDHQTDTQYF
>TRBJ1-5|TRBV7-9|-|-
TGTGCCAGCAGCCCCGACAGGTTCGGCAATCAGCCCCAGCATTTT
CASSPDRFGNQPQHF
>TRBJ2-3|TRBV29-1|-|TRBD2
TGCAGCGTGGGAACTAGCGGGAGCACAGATACGCAGTATTTT
CSVGTSGSTDTQYF
>TRBJ2-3|TRBV5-1|few|TRBD2
TGCGCCAGCAGCTTGCCAGGACTAGCGGGGAGCACAGATACGCAGTATTTT
CASSLPGLAGSTDTQYF
>TRBJ1-1|TRBV30|few|-
TGTGCCTGGAGTGGGGATGGGGGGGCTGAAGCTTTCTTT
CAWSGDGGAEAFF
>TRBJ1-2|TRBV6-1|-|TRBD1
TGTGCCAGCTCGACAGGGGGCGCAGGGGACTATGGCTACACCTTC
CASSTGGAGDYGYTF
>TRBJ2-7|TRBV5-1|few|TRBD1
TGCGCCAGCAGCTTTCAAGTACCCGGGACAGGGTCCTACGAGCAGTACTTC
CASSFQVPGTGSYEQYF
>TRBJ2-2|TRBV6-1|-|-
TGTGCCAGCAGGGGACAACGCGGGGAGCTGTTTTTT
CASRGQRGELFF
>TRBJ2-2|TRBV19|-|-
TGTGCCAGTAGTATATATACAGGGAACACCGGGGAGCTGTTTTTT
CASSIYTGNTGELFF
>TRBJ2-3|TRBV5-1|-|-
TGCGCCAGCAGCTTGGGACTGGGGGGAGATACGCAGTATTTT
CASSLGLGGDTQYF
>TRBJ1-2|TRBV2|-|TRBD1
TGTGCCAGCAGTGAGGGGACAGGGAAGTATGGCTACACCTTC
CASSEGTGKYGYTF
>TRBJ2-7|TRBV28|-|-
TGTGCCAGCAGTCCCGGGACATTCATCTACGAGCAGTACTTC
CASSPGTFIYEQYF
>TRBJ2-7|TRBV5-1|few|-
TGCGCCAGCAGGGTAGCGGCCAACCCTTTTTACGAGCAGTACTTC
CASRVAANPFYEQYF
>TRBJ2-1|TRBV7-8|-|-
TGTGCCAGCAGCTTAGTGGTGGCTAGTCATGAGCAGTTCTTC
CASSLVVASHEQFF